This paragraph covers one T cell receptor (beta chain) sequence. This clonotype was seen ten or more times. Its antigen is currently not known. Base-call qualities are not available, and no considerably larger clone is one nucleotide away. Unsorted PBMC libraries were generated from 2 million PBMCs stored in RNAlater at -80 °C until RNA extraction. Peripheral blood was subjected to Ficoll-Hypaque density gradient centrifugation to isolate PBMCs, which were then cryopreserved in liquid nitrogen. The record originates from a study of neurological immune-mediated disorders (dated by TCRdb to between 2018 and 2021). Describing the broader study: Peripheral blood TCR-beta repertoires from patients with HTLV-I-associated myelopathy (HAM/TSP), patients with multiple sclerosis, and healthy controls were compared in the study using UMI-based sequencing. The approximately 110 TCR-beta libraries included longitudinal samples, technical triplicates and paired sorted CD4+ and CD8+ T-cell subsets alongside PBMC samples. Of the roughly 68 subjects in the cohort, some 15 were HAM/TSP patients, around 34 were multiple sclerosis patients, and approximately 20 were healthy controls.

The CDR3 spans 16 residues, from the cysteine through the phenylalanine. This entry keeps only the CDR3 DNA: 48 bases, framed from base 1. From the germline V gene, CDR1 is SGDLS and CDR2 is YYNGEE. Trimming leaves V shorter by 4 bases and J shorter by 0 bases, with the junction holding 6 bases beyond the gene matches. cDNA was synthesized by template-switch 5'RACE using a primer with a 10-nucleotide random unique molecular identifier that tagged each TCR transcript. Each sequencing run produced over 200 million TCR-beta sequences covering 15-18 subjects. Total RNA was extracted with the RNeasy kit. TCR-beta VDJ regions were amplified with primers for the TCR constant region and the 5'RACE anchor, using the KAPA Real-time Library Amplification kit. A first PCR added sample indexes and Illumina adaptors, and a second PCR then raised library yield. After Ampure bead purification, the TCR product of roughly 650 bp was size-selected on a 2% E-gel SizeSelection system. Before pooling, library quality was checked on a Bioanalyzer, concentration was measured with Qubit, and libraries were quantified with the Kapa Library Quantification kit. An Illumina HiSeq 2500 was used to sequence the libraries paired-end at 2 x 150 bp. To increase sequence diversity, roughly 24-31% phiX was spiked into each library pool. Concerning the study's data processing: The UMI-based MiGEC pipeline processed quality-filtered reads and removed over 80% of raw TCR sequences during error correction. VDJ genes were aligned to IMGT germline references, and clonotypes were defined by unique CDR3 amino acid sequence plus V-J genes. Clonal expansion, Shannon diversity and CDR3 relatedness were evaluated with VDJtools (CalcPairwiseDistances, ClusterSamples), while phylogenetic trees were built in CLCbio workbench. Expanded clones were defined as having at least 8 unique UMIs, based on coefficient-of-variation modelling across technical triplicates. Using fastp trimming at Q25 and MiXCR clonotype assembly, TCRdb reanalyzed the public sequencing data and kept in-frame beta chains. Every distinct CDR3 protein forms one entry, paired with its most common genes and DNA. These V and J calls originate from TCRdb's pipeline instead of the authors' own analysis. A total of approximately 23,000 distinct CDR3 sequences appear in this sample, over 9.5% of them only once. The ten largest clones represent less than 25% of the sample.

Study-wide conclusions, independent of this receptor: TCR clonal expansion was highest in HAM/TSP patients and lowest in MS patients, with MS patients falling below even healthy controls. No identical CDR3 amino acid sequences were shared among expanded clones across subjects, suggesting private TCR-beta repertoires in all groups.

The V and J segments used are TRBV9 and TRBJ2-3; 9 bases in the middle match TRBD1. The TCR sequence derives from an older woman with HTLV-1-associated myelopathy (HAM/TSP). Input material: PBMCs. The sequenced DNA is TGTGCCAGCAGCCAACCAGACAGGGGGAGCACAGATACGCAGTATTTT. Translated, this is CASSQPDRGSTDTQYF. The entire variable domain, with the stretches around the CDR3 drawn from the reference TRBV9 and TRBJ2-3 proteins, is DSGVTQTPKHLITATGQRVTLRCSPRSGDLSVYWYQQSLDQGLQFLIQYYNGEERAKGNILERFSAQQFPDLHSELNLSSLELGDSALYFCASSQPDRGSTDTQYFGPGTRLTVL.